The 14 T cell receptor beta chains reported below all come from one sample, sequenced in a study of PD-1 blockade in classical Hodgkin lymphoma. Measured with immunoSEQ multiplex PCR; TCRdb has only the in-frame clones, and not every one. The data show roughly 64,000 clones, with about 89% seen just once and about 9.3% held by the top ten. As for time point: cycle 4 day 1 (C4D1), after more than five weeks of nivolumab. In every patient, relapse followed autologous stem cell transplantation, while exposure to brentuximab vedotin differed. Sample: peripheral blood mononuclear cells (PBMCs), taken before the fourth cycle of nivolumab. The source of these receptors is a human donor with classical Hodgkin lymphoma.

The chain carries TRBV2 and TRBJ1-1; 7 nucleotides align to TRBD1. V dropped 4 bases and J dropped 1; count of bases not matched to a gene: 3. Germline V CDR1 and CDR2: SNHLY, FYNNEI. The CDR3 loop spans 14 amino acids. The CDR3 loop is CASSVQGTNTEAFF. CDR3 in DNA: TGTGCCAGCAGTGTACAGGGGACGAACACTGAAGCTTTCTTT.

The CDR3 sequence is CAISKAGGQETQYF. CDR3 bases: TGTGCCATCAGTAAAGCGGGGGGGCAAGAGACCCAGTACTTC. The chain uses TRBV10-3 and TRBJ2-5; 10 bases are shared with TRBD2. Germline values: CDR1 ENHRY, CDR2 SYGVKD. The CDR3 length is 14 residues. Trimming at V came to 5 bases and at J to 2 bases, leaving 2 bases not matched to a gene.

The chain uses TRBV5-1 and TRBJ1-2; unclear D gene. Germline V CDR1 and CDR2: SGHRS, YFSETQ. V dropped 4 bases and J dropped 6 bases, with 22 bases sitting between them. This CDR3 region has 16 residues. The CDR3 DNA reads TGCGCCAGCAGCCTTCCGACACCGCGGATATATAATGGCTACACCTTC. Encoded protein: CASSLPTPRIYNGYTF.

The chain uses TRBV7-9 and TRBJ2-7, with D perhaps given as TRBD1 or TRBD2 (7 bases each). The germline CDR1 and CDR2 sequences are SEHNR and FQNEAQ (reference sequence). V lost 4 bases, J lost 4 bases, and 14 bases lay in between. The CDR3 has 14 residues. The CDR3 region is CASSSGGQQYEQYF. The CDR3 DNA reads TGTGCCAGCAGCTCGGGGGGACAGCAATACGAGCAGTACTTC.

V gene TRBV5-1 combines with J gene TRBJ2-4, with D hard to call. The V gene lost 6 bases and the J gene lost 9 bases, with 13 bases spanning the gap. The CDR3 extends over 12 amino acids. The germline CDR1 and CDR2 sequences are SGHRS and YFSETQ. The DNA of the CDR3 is TGCGCCAGCAAGGGAAGGGAAACCATTCAGTACTTC. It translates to CASKGRETIQYF.

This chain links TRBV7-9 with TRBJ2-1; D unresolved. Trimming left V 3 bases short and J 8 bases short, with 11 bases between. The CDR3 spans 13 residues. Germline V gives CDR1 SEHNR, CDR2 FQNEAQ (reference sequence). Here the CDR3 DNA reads TGTGCCAGCAGCTTCGTCTGGGTCGATGAGCAGTTCTTC. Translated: CASSFVWVDEQFF.

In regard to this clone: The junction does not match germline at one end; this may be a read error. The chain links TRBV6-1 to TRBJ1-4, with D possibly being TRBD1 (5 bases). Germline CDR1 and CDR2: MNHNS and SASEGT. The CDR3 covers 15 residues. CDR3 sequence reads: CASSEARGGVEKLFF. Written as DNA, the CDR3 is TGTGCCAGCAGCGAAGCGAGGGGAGGGGTCGAAAAACTGTTTTTT.

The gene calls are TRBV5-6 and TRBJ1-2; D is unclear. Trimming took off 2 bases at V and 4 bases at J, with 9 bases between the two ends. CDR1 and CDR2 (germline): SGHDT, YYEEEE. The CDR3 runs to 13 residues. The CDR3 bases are TGTGCCAGCAGCTTAGGAACCTCCTATGGCTACACCTTC. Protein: CASSLGTSYGYTF.

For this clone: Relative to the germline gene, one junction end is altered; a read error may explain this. Here the CDR3 DNA reads TGTGCCAGCCACCCGCGACTCTTC. Amino acid sequence: CASHPRLF. This chain uses TRBV7-3 with TRBJ1-2; D gene ambiguous. Germline V gene data show CDR1 as SGHTA and CDR2 as FQGTGA. The CDR3 has 8 residues.

CDR3 sequence reads: CAISEAGTGLQYF. CDR3 sequence (DNA): TGTGCCATCAGTGAGGCCGGGACAGGGTTACAGTACTTC. The chain uses TRBV10-3 and TRBJ2-4; 9 nucleotides match TRBD1. V lost 2 bases and J lost 13; bases outside the gene matches: 6. CDR3 length: 13 amino acids. Per germline, CDR1 ENHRY and CDR2 SYGVKD.

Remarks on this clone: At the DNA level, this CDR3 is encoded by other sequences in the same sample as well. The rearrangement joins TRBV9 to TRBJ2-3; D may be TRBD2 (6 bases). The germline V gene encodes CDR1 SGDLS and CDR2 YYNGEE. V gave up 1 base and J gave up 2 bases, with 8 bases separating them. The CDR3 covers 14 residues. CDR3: CASSVSGSTDTQYF. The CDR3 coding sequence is TGTGCCAGCAGCGTAAGCGGGTCCACAGATACGCAGTATTTT.

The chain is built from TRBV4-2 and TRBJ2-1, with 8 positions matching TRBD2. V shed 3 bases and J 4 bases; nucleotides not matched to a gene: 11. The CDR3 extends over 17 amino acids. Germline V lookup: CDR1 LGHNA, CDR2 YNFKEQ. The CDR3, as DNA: TGTGCCAGCAGCCACCTTCCCTCGGGGGGGCTTTACAATGAGCAGTTCTTC. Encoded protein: CASSHLPSGGLYNEQFF.

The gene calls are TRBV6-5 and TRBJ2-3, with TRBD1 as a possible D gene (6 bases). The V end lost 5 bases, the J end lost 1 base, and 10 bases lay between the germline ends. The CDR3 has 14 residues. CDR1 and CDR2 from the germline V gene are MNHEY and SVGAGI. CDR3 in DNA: TGTGCCAGCAGTCAGCGGACAGGCACAGATACGCAGTATTTT. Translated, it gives CASSQRTGTDTQYF.

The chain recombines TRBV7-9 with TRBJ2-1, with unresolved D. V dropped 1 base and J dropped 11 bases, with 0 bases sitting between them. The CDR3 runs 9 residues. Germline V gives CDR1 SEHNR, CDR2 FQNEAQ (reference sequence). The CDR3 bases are TGTGCCAGCAGCTTAGAGCAGTTCTTC. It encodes CASSLEQFF.